The 13 T cell receptor beta chains listed next were all sequenced from one sample in a study of blood T cell repertoires in COVID-19. Profiling relied on immunoSEQ multiplex PCR, and the TCRdb table lists in-frame clones only, not all of them. The table has 270,000 or so clones, around nine tenths seen once. Sequenced sample: peripheral blood. The receptors derive from a woman aged 40 to 55 who had recovered from COVID-19.

CDR3 region: CASSFQAKRTF. The CDR3 bases are TGTGCCAGCAGCTTCCAAGCTAAACGGACCTTC. The V and J genes are TRBV5-5 and TRBJ1-2; unclear D gene. Germline V gene data show CDR1 as SGHKS and CDR2 as YYEKEE (reference sequence). The CDR3 runs to 11 residues. The V end was cut by 2 bases, the J end by 14 bases, with 13 bases between.

This clone turned up a few times. This sequence joins TRBV19 and TRBJ1-5, with 9 nucleotides matching TRBD1. CDR3 length: 17 amino acids. Germline CDR1 LNHDA, CDR2 SQIVND (reference sequence). V was clipped by 7 bases and J by 0 bases; unmatched bases: 10. Here the CDR3 reads CASTQEGQGYSNQPQHF. In DNA, the CDR3 is TGTGCCAGTACCCAAGAGGGACAGGGCTATAGCAATCAGCCCCAGCATTTT.

The count of this clone is one. This chain joins TRBV11-1 and TRBJ2-1; D is unresolved. There are 14 residues in the CDR3. Per germline, CDR1 SGHAT and CDR2 FQDESV (reference sequence). V lost 7 bases to trimming and J lost 0 bases, with 10 bases between them. Here the CDR3 reads CASTGVGSYNEQFF. CDR3 bases: TGTGCCAGCACCGGAGTGGGCTCCTACAATGAGCAGTTCTTC.

The chain is built from TRBV30 and TRBJ2-3; 12 bases match TRBD2. The V gene end was trimmed by 0 bases and the J gene end by 4 bases; junction bases not matched to a gene: 2. This CDR3 region has 15 residues. CDR1 and CDR2 from the germline V gene are GTSNPN and SVGIG (reference sequence). The CDR3 bases are TGTGCCTGGAGTGTACTAGCGGGAGGTTCAGATACGCAGTATTTT. Translation gives CAWSVLAGGSDTQYF.

The chain couples TRBV7-3 to TRBJ2-1; 7 bases line up with TRBD1. The CDR3 covers 13 residues. Looked up from germline, CDR1 is SGHTA and CDR2 is FQGTGA. Germline trimming cut 4 bases from V and 10 bases from J; bases unmatched to any gene: 7. The CDR3 protein is CASSWDSGWEQFF. The CDR3 nucleotides read TGTGCCAGCAGCTGGGACAGCGGCTGGGAGCAGTTCTTC.

The rearrangement joins TRBV11-3 to TRBJ2-1, with 9 bases lining up with TRBD2. The CDR3 consists of 15 residues. The V gene end was trimmed by 5 bases and the J gene end by 7 bases; junction bases not matched to a gene: 9. Germline V gene sequence: CDR1 SGHNT, CDR2 YENEEA. CDR3 in amino acids: CASSIQLAGKNEQFF. The CDR3 coding sequence is TGTGCCAGCAGCATACAACTAGCGGGCAAAAATGAGCAGTTCTTC. Complete variable domain (other parts from reference TRBV11-3 and TRBJ2-1): EAGVVQSPRYKIIEKKQPVAFWCNPISGHNTLYWYLQNLGQGPELLIRYENEEAVDDSQLPKDRFSAERLKGVDSTLKIQPAELGDSAVYLCASSIQLAGKNEQFFGPGTRLTVL.

The chain joins TRBV4-1 to TRBJ1-2, with a weak D call TRBD1 (6 bases). The germline gives CDR1 MGHRA, CDR2 YSYEKL. This CDR3 spans 16 amino acids. Trimming left V 3 bases short and J 2 bases short, with 16 bases between. CDR3 DNA sequence: TGCGCCAGCAGCCATCCGTCGAAGGGGGGGAACTATGGCTACACCTTC. It translates to CASSHPSKGGNYGYTF.

The V call is TRBV5-6, the J call TRBJ2-2; TRBD2 agrees at 9 bases. CDR1 is SGHDT, CDR2 YYEEEE, per germline. This CDR3 has 16 residues. V trimming: 3 bases; J trimming: 7 bases; junction bases outside the gene matches: 10. Here the CDR3 reads CASSSGTSWVGGELFF. CDR3 sequence (DNA): TGTGCCAGCAGCTCAGGGACTAGCTGGGTAGGCGGGGAGCTGTTTTTT.

The chain uses TRBV5-6 and TRBJ2-1; D is unresolved. Trimming shortened V by 0 bases and J by 9 bases, and 4 bases separated the two germline ends. CDR1 and CDR2 (germline): SGHDT, YYEEEE. The CDR3 covers 11 residues. The CDR3 nucleotides are TGTGCCAGCAGCTTGGCAGGTGAGCAGTTCTTC. As protein: CASSLAGEQFF.

The chain employs TRBV10-3 and TRBJ2-1; 11 nucleotides align to TRBD2. Trimming took 5 bases from V and 10 from J; bases not matched to a gene: 19. This CDR3 comprises 18 residues. Germline V gives CDR1 ENHRY, CDR2 SYGVKD. In DNA, the CDR3 is TGTGCCATCAGTAGTTTGGGGACTAGCGGCGCCCAAGGGGGGGAGCAGTTCTTC. Translating it yields CAISSLGTSGAQGGEQFF.

The chain employs TRBV3-1 (or the pseudogene TRBV3-2) and TRBJ2-7, with 9 bases lining up with TRBD2. Germline V gene sequence: CDR1 LGHDT, CDR2 YNNKEL (reference sequence). This CDR3 contains 15 residues. V gave up 3 bases and J gave up 3 bases; unmatched junction bases: 6. The CDR3 here is CASSHTTSGYYEQYF. For the CDR3, the DNA is TGTGCCAGCAGCCACACGACTAGCGGCTACTACGAGCAGTACTTC.

This clone was detected once. This sequence joins TRBV13 and TRBJ2-7; 11 positions agree with TRBD2. CDR1 is PRHDT and CDR2 is FYEKMQ in the germline V gene (reference sequence). V shed 5 bases, J shed 3 bases, and the junction held 6 bases outside the gene matches. The CDR3 loop spans 15 amino acids. DNA of the CDR3: TGTGCCAGCAGCCAGCAGACTAGCGGGGACTACGAGCAGTACTTC. It encodes CASSQQTSGDYEQYF.

V is TRBV6-1 and J is TRBJ2-5, with 8 bases identical to TRBD2. Germline values: CDR1 MNHNS, CDR2 SASEGT. J gave up 5 bases and V 1 base, and 9 bases lay outside the gene matches. The CDR3 is made up of 16 amino acids. CDR3 protein: CASSEGLAGRGETQYF. The CDR3 DNA is TGTGCCAGCAGTGAAGGTTTAGCGGGAAGGGGGGAGACCCAGTACTTC.